These 18 T cell receptor beta chains originate from one sample sequenced in a study of cytomegalovirus exposure and HLA in healthy donors. Produced via immunoSEQ multiplex PCR; TCRdb's table is partial and in-frame only. The sample includes roughly 60,000 clones, 85% to 95% seen only once; the top ten take roughly 6.3%. Sequences were obtained from PBMCs. The receptors were sampled from a woman younger than 30 in good health and CMV-seropositive.

J is TRBJ1-2 and V is TRBV30; 12 nucleotides line up with TRBD1. This CDR3 comprises 18 residues. In germline, CDR1 is GTSNPN, CDR2 SVGIG (reference sequence). J lost 3 bases, V lost 0 bases, and 11 bases had no gene match. The CDR3, as DNA: TGTGCCTGGAGTGTGGTATTAGGGACAGGGGGCGCCGACTATGGCTACACCTTC. Translating it yields CAWSVVLGTGGADYGYTF.

V is TRBV6-1 and J is TRBJ2-1, with 11 bases that match TRBD2. The V segment lost 2 bases and the J segment 3 bases; nucleotides outside the gene matches: 3. Germline V gives CDR1 MNHNS, CDR2 SASEGT. The CDR3 totals 16 residues. CDR3 DNA sequence: TGTGCCAGCAGTGAAATAGCGGGAGGGGGCTACAATGAGCAGTTCTTC. Protein sequence: CASSEIAGGGYNEQFF.

This sequence joins TRBV28 and TRBJ1-5; 7 nucleotides align to TRBD1. The CDR3 has 15 residues. CDR1 is MDHEN, CDR2 SYDVKM, per germline. Trimming took 5 bases from V and 7 from J; bases not matched to a gene: 11. CDR3 loop: CASSPDDRVGQPQHF. Here the CDR3 DNA reads TGTGCCAGCAGTCCAGACGACAGGGTTGGCCAGCCCCAGCATTTT.

The chain recombines TRBV6-1 with TRBJ2-5; no reliable D call. The CDR3 has 13 amino acids. Between the trimmed V and J ends, which lost 3 bases and 7 bases, there was a span of 12 bases. Per germline, CDR1 MNHNS and CDR2 SASEGT. The CDR3 reads CASSETISGTQYF. CDR3 bases: TGTGCCAGCAGTGAGACAATCTCAGGGACCCAGTACTTC.

This sequence joins TRBV29-1 and TRBJ1-2, with TRBD1 identical over 8 bases. Losses at the gene ends were 3 bases for V and 8 bases for J; bases not matched to a gene: 8. Germline CDR1 reads SQVTM; CDR2 reads ANQGSEA. The CDR3 covers 13 residues. CDR3: CSVDQTGESGYTF. The CDR3 DNA is TGCAGCGTTGACCAGACAGGGGAAAGCGGCTACACCTTC.

V is TRBV5-1 and J is TRBJ2-7; TRBD1 is a possible D gene (5 bases). V lost 1 base, J lost 4 bases, and 18 bases lay in between. The CDR3 covers 16 residues. Germline values: CDR1 SGHRS, CDR2 YFSETQ. The DNA of the CDR3 is TGCGCCAGCAGCTTGACCCCTCAGGGAATCCCATACGAGCAGTACTTC. Translating gives CASSLTPQGIPYEQYF. The variable domain in full, with the rest retrieved from reference TRBV5-1 and TRBJ2-7, is KAGVTQTPRYLIKTRGQQVTLSCSPISGHRSVSWYQQTPGQGLQFLFEYFSETQRNKGNFPGRFSGRQFSNSRSEMNVSTLELGDSALYLCASSLTPQGIPYEQYFGPGTRLTVT.

The chain combines TRBV2 with TRBJ1-5; TRBD1 might be the D (6 bases). V lost 3 bases and J 9 bases, leaving 12 bases between the germline ends. Germline lookup yields CDR1 SNHLY and CDR2 FYNNEI. This CDR3 contains 13 residues. CDR3 region: CASSDPTGPPQHF. The CDR3, as DNA: TGTGCCAGCAGTGATCCTACAGGGCCGCCCCAGCATTTT.

This clone has a single count. The gene calls are TRBV4-2 and TRBJ1-2; 7 bases align to TRBD1. Germline CDR1 reads LGHNA; CDR2 reads YNFKEQ. V was pared by 1 base and J by 6 bases, with 14 bases of the junction left unmatched. This CDR3 contains 17 residues. CDR3 sequence (DNA): TGTGCCAGCAGCCAAGTCGCTTGGGGTAGGGGGCAGGATGGCTACACCTTC. This codes for CASSQVAWGRGQDGYTF.

This sequence joins TRBV28 and TRBJ2-7; 9 bases fit TRBD1. The CDR3 contains 15 residues. The V gene's germline CDR1 is MDHEN and CDR2 SYDVKM. Trimming removed 5 bases from V and 3 bases from J; junction bases left unmatched: 8. The CDR3 sequence is CASSVFGTGLYEQYF. The CDR3 coding sequence is TGTGCCAGCAGTGTGTTCGGGACAGGGCTCTACGAGCAGTACTTC.

This clone was seen only once. The V and J genes are TRBV11-1 and TRBJ2-1; 8 bases map to TRBD1. The CDR3 has 14 residues. V dropped 8 bases and J dropped 7; count of bases not matched to a gene: 10. Germline CDR1 SGHAT, CDR2 FQDESV (reference sequence). The CDR3 sequence: CASGVRGRINEQFF. The CDR3 coding sequence is TGTGCCAGCGGTGTCAGGGGGCGCATAAATGAGCAGTTCTTC.

CDR3 DNA: TGTGCCAGCAAGGGGGAGACCCAGTACTTC. Its protein is CASKGETQYF. The V and J genes are TRBV28 and TRBJ2-5, with D maybe TRBD1 (5 bases). The CDR3 runs 10 residues. V gave up 7 bases and J gave up 5 bases, with 5 bases separating them. The V gene's germline CDR1 is MDHEN and CDR2 SYDVKM.

V gene TRBV15 combines with J gene TRBJ2-3; 10 nucleotides line up with TRBD2. The CDR3 sequence is 15 residues long. V dropped 3 bases and J dropped 5; count of bases not matched to a gene: 5. Germline-derived CDR1 and CDR2 are LNHNV and YYDKDF (reference sequence). The CDR3: CATSSISGRGDTQYF. The CDR3 bases are TGTGCCACCAGCAGTATAAGCGGGAGGGGAGATACGCAGTATTTT.

This clone has a single count. V usage is TRBV4-2 and J usage is TRBJ1-1; unclear D gene. Germline CDR1 is LGHNA and CDR2 is YNFKEQ. This CDR3 spans 12 amino acids. V was clipped by 4 bases and J by 6 bases, with 9 bases between them. The CDR3 DNA is TGTGCCAGCAGCCTCACGGGATCTGAAGCTTTCTTT. Translation gives CASSLTGSEAFF.

This clone is a singleton in its sample. The chain uses TRBV29-1 and TRBJ2-5; 9 bases align to TRBD2. With 6 bases clipped from V and 5 bases from J, the junction kept 7 bases outside the gene matches. CDR3 size: 13 residues. From germline, CDR1 is SQVTM and CDR2 ANQGSEA. This chain's CDR3 is CSVPLSGGETQYF. CDR3 DNA sequence: TGCAGCGTCCCCCTCAGCGGGGGGGAGACCCAGTACTTC.

This chain connects TRBV6-5 to TRBJ1-1, with D unclear. The V end lost 2 bases, the J end lost 0 bases, and 10 bases lay between the germline ends. The CDR3 covers 15 residues. The germline CDR1 and CDR2 sequences are MNHEY and SVGAGI. CDR3 sequence (DNA): TGTGCCAGCAGTTACCGGCGGGATATGAACACTGAAGCTTTCTTT. Its protein product is CASSYRRDMNTEAFF.

This chain joins TRBV11-1 and TRBJ2-2; TRBD1 matches at 11 bases. This CDR3 is built from 15 residues. CDR1 and CDR2 from the germline V gene are SGHAT and FQDESV (reference sequence). Trimming at V came to 5 bases and at J to 7 bases, leaving 6 bases not matched to a gene. The CDR3 coding sequence is TGTGCCAGCAGCCCGGGACAGGGGGTGGTCGGGGAGCTGTTTTTT. This encodes CASSPGQGVVGELFF.

The genes are TRBV7-9 and TRBJ2-3, with D possibly being TRBD2 (6 bases). The CDR3 length is 17 residues. V lost 1 base and J lost 6, with 20 bases in between. Germline V gene lookup returns CDR1 SEHNR and CDR2 FQNEAQ (reference sequence). CDR3 sequence (DNA): TGTGCCAGCAGCTTAGATTTAGCGGAGGGGTGGAGGGATACGCAGTATTTT. It encodes CASSLDLAEGWRDTQYF.

The chain employs TRBV4-3 and TRBJ1-5; D ambiguous. The length of the CDR3 is 13 residues. Looked up from germline, CDR1 is LGHNA and CDR2 is YSLEER. The V end lost 0 bases, the J end lost 5 bases, and 5 bases lay between the germline ends. As DNA, the CDR3 is TGCGCCAGCAGCCAAGATTACTATCAGCCCCAGCATTTT. Translated: CASSQDYYQPQHF.